This T cell receptor beta chain was identified during a study of vaccination effects on CD4 cells after COVID-19. Study-level information: Sampling of a couple of convalescent patients took place 16 days and one week prior to vaccination.

ViraFEST expansion of antigen-specific CD4+ T cells with viral peptide pools preceded sequencing. CD4+ T cell isolation took place after less than 13 days of culture. Sometime from March through December 2020, the person acquired a SARS-CoV-2 infection that PCR confirmed. A few million PBMC were placed in each well, which was supplemented with approximately 9.7 IU/ml IL-2 and around 9.4 ug/ml peptides. Half the medium was replaced with IL-2 medium on days 3 and 7. TCRdb keeps only in-frame clones here, not all; method: immunoSEQ multiplex PCR. The data contain roughly 73,000 clones, 65% to 85% of them singletons. The germline CDR1 and CDR2 sequences are MNHEY and SMNVEV (reference sequence). The ends were cut back, 6 bases at V and 6 bases at J, with 15 bases in the middle. The CDR3 has 15 amino acids. On this clone itself: The antigen is undetermined.

The sequences come from CD4+ T cells from PBMCs cultured with HIV peptides, collected before COVID-19 vaccination. Subset here: HIV-1 Nef peptide pool negative control/reference culture. The chain carries TRBV27 and TRBJ1-6; TRBD1 might be the D (6 bases). The sequence was obtained from a human donor who had a prior SARS-CoV-2 infection. The CDR3 DNA reads TGTGCCAGCAGGAGATCCCCAGGGGTTAATTCACCCCTCCACTTT. Translating it yields CASRRSPGVNSPLHF.